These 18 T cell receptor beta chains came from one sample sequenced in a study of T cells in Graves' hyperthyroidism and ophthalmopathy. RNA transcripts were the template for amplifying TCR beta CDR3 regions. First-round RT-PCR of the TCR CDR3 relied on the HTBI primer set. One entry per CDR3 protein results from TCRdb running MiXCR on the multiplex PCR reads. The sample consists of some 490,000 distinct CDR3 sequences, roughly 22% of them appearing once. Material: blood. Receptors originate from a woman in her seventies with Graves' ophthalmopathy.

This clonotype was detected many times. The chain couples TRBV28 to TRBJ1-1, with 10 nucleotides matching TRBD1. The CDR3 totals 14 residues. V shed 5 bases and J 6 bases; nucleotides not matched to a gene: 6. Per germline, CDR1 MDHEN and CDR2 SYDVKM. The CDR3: CASSLGQGFSEAFF. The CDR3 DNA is TGTGCCAGCAGTCTGGGACAGGGGTTTTCTGAAGCTTTCTTT.

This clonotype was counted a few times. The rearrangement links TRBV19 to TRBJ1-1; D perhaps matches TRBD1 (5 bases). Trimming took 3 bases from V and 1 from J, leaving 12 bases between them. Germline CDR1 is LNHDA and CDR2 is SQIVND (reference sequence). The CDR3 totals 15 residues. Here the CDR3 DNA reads TGTGCCAGTAGTATTCGTGGCGGGGGGAACACTGAAGCTTTCTTT. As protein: CASSIRGGGNTEAFF.

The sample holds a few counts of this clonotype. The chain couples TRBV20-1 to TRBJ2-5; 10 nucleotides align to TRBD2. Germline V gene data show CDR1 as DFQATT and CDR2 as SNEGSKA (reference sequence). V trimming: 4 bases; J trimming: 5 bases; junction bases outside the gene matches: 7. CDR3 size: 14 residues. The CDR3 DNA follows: TGCAGTGCTAATGGCCTAGCGGGAGAGGAGACCCAGTACTTC. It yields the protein CSANGLAGEETQYF.

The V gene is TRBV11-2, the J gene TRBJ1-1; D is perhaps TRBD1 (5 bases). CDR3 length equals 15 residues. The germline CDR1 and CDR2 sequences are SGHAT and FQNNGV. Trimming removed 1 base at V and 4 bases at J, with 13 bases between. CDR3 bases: TGTGCCAGCAGCTTAGCCAGGGCGAGGGTCACTGAAGCTTTCTTT. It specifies CASSLARARVTEAFF.

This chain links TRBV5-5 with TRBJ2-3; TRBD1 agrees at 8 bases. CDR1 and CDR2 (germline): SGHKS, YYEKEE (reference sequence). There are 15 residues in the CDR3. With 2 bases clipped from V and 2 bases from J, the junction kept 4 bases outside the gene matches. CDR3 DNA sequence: TGTGCCAGCAGCTTAGGACAGGGTATCACAGATACGCAGTATTTT. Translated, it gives CASSLGQGITDTQYF.

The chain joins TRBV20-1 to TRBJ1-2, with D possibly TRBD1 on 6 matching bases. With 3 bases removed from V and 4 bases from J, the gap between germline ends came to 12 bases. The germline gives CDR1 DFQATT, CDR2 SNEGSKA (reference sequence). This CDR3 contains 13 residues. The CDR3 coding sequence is TGCAGTGCTAGGCTACAGGGAGGCTATGGCTACACCTTC. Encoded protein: CSARLQGGYGYTF.

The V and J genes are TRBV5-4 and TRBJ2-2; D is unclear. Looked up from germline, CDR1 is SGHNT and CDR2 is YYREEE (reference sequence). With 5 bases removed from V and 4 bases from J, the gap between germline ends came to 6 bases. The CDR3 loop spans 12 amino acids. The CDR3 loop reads CASRSSTGELFF. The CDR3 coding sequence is TGTGCCAGCAGATCATCCACCGGGGAGCTGTTTTTT.

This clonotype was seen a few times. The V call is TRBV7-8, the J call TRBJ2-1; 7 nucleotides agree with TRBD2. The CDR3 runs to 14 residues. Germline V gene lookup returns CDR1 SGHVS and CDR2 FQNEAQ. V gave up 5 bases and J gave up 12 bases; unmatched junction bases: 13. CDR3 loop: CASSPYSGTIGQFF. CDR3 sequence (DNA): TGTGCCAGCAGCCCGTACTCCGGGACTATTGGGCAGTTCTTC. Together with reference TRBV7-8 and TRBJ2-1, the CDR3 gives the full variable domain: GAGVSQSPRYKVAKRGQDVALRCDPISGHVSLFWYQQALGQGPEFLTYFQNEAQLDKSGLPSDRFFAERPEGSVSTLKIQRTQQEDSAVYLCASSPYSGTIGQFFGPGTRLTVL.

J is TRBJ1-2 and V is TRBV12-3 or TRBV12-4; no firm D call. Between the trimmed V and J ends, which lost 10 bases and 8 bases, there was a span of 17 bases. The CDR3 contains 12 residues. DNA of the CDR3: TGTGCCACCTCGGTCAAGAGAGGCGGCTACACCTTC. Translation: CATSVKRGGYTF.

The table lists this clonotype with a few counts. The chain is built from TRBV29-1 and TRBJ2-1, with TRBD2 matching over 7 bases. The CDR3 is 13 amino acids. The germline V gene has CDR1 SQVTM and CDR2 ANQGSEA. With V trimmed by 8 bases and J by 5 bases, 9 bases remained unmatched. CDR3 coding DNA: TGCAGCTCGGGACTATCGATCGACAATGAGCAGTTCTTC. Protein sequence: CSSGLSIDNEQFF.

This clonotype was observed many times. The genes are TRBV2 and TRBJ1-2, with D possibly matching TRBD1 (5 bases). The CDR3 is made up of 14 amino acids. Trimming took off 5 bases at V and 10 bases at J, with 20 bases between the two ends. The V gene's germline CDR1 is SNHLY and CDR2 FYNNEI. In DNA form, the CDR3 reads TGTGCCAGCAGTACCTCACCGGGACTAACGCCCTACACCTTC. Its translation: CASSTSPGLTPYTF.

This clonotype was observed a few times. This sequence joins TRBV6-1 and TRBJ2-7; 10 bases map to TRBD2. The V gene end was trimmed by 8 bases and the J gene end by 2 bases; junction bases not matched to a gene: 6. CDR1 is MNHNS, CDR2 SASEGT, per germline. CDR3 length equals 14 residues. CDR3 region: CASGQAGGPYEQYF. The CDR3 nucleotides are TGTGCCAGCGGACAAGCGGGAGGGCCCTACGAGCAGTACTTC.

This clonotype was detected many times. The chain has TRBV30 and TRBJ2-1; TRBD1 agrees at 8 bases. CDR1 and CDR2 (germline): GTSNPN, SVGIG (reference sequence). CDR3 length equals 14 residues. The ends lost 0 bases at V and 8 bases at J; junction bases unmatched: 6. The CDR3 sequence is CAWSVWTGNDEQFF. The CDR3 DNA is TGTGCCTGGAGTGTCTGGACAGGGAACGATGAGCAGTTCTTC.

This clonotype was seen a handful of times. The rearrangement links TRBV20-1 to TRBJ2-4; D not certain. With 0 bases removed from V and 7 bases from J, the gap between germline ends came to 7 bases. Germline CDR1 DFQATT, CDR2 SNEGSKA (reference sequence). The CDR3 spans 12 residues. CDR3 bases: TGCAGTGCTAGAGATATGGGGAACATTCAGTACTTC. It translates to CSARDMGNIQYF.

The DNA for the CDR3 is TGCAGTGCTCCCTTAACAGGGGAAGGTGGCTATGGCTACACCTTC. This sequence encodes CSAPLTGEGGYGYTF. The rearrangement joins TRBV20-1 to TRBJ1-2; TRBD1 matches 7 bases. Looked up from germline, CDR1 is DFQATT and CDR2 is SNEGSKA (reference sequence). Losses at the gene ends were 5 bases for V and 4 bases for J; bases not matched to a gene: 13. The CDR3 has 15 amino acids.

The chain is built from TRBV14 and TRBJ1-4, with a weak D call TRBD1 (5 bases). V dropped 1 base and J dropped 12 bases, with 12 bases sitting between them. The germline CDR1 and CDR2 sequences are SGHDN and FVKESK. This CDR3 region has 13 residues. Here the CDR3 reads CASSQGGWSQLFF. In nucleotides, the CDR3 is TGTGCCAGCAGCCAAGGGGGGTGGAGCCAACTGTTTTTT. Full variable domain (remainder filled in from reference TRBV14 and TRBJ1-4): EAGVTQFPSHSVIEKGQTVTLRCDPISGHDNLYWYRRVMGKEIKFLLHFVKESKQDESGMPNNRFLAERTGGTYSTLKVQPAELEDSGVYFCASSQGGWSQLFFGSGTQLSVL.

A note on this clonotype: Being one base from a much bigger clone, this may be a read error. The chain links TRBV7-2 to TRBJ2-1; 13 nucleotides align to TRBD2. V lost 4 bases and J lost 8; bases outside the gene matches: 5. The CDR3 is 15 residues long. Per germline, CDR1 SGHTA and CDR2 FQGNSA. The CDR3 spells CASSSTSGRAYEQFF. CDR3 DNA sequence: TGTGCCAGCAGCTCCACTAGCGGGAGGGCCTATGAGCAGTTCTTC.

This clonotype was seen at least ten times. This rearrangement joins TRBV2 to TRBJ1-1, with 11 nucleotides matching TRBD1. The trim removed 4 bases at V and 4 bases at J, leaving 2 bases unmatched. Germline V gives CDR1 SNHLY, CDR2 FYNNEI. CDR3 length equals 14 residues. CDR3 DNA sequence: TGTGCCAGCAGTGGGGACAGGGGGGCCACTGAAGCTTTCTTT. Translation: CASSGDRGATEAFF.